Many counts were recorded for the clone carrying this T cell receptor (beta chain). Its antigen is currently unknown. TCRdb re-analysed the RACE reads in MiXCR, keeping a single row per CDR3 protein. In the table there are 65,000 to 70,000 distinct CDR3 sequences, approximately 11% of which are singletons. This CDR3 has 17 residues. In germline, CDR1 is MDHEN, CDR2 SYDVKM. The V end was cut by 5 bases, the J end by 0 bases, with 19 bases between. The entry originates in a study of human T cells and chemical hapten exposure. Study outcomes and limitations: DPC sensitization did not alter TCRs above 1 in 1000 frequency.

Time point reported: pre-sensitization, week 0. Treatment defined: therapeutic diphenylcyclopropenone sensitization with weekly scalp DPC. Sequenced material: whole blood, taken in connection with sensitization to the hapten diphenylcyclopropenone (DPC). The receptor was isolated from a woman between 50 and 59 years old with alopecia areata. Some clones in this sample may be carry-over from other donors' samples. This chain links TRBV28 with TRBJ1-1; possible D gene TRBD1, 6 bases. CDR3 loop: CASSRRRGAIMNTEAFF. In DNA form, the CDR3 reads TGTGCCAGCAGTCGCCGACGGGGGGCGATTATGAACACTGAAGCTTTCTTT.